This T cell receptor (beta chain) was sequenced in a study of blood T cell repertoires in COVID-19. Produced via immunoSEQ multiplex PCR; TCRdb's table is partial and in-frame only. The sample comprises 250,000 to 300,000 clones, approximately 90% of which are singletons, and about 2.3% rests with the top ten. V shed 5 bases, J shed 5 bases, and the junction held 8 bases outside the gene matches. Germline loops: CDR1 MNHEY, CDR2 SMNVEV (reference sequence). CDR3 length equals 15 residues. The clonotype comes from a woman between 35 and 50 years old with acute COVID-19. V usage is TRBV27 and J usage is TRBJ1-5, with 8 nucleotides matching TRBD1. The sequencing sample was made of PBMCs or T cells enriched from blood (not recorded which). The CDR3 reads CASSPGQGTYQPQHF. The CDR3 DNA reads TGTGCCAGCAGTCCCGGACAGGGCACTTATCAGCCCCAGCATTTT.